The clone carrying this T cell receptor beta chain occurred a few times. Antigen: not known. The source of the sample is a study of T cell responses to AZD1222 COVID-19 vaccine. Study results and limitations: Reports indicate that nearly half of spike-specific TCRs are directed at unmutated variant regions. Seropositivity was recorded at baseline in only a handful of AZD1222 recipients. Samples come after the peak T cell response, not at day 14.

Assay used: immunoSEQ multiplex PCR; TCRdb lists only in-frame clones, some missing. The table records around 99,000 clones, roughly 87% of them present only once. Material: peripheral blood, obtained on day 0 of MenACWY control vaccination. This TCR came from an adult in good health.

The CDR3 region is CASSLSTNTGELFF. The CDR3 bases are TGCGCCAGCAGCCTAAGCACGAACACCGGGGAGCTGTTTTTT. The chain has TRBV4-3 and TRBJ2-2; D gene ambiguous. The V gene's germline CDR1 is LGHNA and CDR2 YSLEER. V lost 4 bases and J lost 0, with 6 bases in between. CDR3 length: 14 amino acids.